Reported below is one TCR beta chain. V shed 3 bases and J shed 3 bases, with 14 bases lying between them. CDR1 is SEHNR, CDR2 FQNEAQ, per germline (reference sequence). This CDR3 region has 15 residues. The data derive from a study of blood T cell repertoires in COVID-19. TCRdb keeps only in-frame clones here, not all; method: immunoSEQ multiplex PCR. The table shows around 300,000 clones, with roughly 86% occurring only once. The V call is TRBV7-9, the J call TRBJ1-2; D is perhaps TRBD1 (5 bases). Material for sequencing was PBMCs or T cells enriched from blood (not recorded which). The receptor was derived from a young woman who had recovered from COVID-19. In DNA, the CDR3 is TGTGCCAGCAGCTTTGAGGCAGGGTCGGACTATGGCTACACCTTC. This sequence encodes CASSFEAGSDYGYTF.